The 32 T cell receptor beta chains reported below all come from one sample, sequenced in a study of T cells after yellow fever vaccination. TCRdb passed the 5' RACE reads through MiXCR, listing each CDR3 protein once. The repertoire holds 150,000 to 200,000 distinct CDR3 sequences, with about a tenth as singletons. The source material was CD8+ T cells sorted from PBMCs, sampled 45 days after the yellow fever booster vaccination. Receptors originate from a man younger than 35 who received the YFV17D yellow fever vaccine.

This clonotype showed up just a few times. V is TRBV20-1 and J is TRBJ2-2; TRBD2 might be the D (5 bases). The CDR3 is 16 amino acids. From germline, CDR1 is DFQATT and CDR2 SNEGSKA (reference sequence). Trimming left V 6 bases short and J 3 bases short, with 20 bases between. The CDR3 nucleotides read TGCAGTGCCGAGGGTGGGGAGTATATGGACACCGGGGAGCTGTTTTTT. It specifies CSAEGGEYMDTGELFF.

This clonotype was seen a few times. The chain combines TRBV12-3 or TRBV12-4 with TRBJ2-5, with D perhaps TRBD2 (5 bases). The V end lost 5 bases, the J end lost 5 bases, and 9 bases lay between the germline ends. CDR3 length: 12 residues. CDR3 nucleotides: TGTGCCAGCAGTCGAAGAGGGGAGACCCAGTACTTC. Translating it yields CASSRRGETQYF.

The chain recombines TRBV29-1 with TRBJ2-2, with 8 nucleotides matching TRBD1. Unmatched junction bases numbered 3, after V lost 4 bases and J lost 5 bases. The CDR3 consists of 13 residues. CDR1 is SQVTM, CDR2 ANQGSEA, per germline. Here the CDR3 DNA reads TGCAGCGTTGCTTGGACAGGGACCGGGGAGCTGTTTTTT. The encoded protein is CSVAWTGTGELFF.

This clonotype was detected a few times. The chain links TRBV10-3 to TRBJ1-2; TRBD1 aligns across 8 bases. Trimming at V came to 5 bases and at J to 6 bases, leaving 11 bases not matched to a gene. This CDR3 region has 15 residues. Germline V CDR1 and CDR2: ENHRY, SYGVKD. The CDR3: CAISSRGQGADGYTF. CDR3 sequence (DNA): TGTGCCATCAGTAGCCGCGGCCAGGGGGCGGATGGCTACACCTTC.

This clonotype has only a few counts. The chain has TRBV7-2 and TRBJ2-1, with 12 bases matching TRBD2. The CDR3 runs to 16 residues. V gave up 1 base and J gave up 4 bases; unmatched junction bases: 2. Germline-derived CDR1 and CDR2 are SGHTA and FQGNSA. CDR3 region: CASSLVLAGGYNEQFF. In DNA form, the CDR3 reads TGTGCCAGCAGCTTAGTACTAGCGGGGGGATACAATGAGCAGTTCTTC.

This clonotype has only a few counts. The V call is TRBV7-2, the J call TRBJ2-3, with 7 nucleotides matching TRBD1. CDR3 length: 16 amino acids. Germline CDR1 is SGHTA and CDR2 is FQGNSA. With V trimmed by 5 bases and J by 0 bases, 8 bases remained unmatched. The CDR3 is CASSRPGTVSTDTQYF. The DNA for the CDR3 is TGTGCCAGCAGCCGCCCCGGGACAGTTAGCACAGATACGCAGTATTTT.

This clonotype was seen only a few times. In DNA, the CDR3 is TGTGCCAGCAGCTTACCCCGACAGGGCGAAGCTTTCTTT. Translated: CASSLPRQGEAFF. The genes are TRBV7-9 and TRBJ1-1, with 7 bases lining up with TRBD1. Germline V lookup: CDR1 SEHNR, CDR2 FQNEAQ (reference sequence). The trim removed 2 bases at V and 8 bases at J, leaving 5 bases unmatched. This CDR3 comprises 13 residues.

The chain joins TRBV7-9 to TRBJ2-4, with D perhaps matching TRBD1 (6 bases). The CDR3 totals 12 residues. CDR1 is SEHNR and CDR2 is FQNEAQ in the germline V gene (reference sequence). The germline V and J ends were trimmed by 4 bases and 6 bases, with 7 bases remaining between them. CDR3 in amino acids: CASSSQGNIQYF. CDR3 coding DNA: TGTGCCAGCAGCTCACAGGGAAACATTCAGTACTTC.

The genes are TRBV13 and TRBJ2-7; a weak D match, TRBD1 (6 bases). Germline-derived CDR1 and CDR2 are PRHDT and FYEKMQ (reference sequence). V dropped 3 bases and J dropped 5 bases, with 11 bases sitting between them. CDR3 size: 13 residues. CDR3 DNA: TGTGCCAGCAGCTTCAGGGGCTACCACGAGCAGTACGTC. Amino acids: CASSFRGYHEQYV.

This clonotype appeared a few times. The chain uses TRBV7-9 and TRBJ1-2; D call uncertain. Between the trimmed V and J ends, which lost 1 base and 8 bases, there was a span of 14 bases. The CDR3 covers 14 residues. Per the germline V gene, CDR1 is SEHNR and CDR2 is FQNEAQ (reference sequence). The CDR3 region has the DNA TGTGCCAGCAGCTTAGGAAGTGGGATAGACGGCTACACCTTC. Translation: CASSLGSGIDGYTF.

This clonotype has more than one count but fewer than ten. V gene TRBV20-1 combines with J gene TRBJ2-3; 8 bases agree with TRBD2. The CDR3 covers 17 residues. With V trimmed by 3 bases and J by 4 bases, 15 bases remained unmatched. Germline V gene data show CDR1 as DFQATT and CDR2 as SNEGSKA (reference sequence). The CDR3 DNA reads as TGCAGTGCTAGTCCGGGGGTTCAGCGGGGGAGCGCAGATACGCAGTATTTT. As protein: CSASPGVQRGSADTQYF.

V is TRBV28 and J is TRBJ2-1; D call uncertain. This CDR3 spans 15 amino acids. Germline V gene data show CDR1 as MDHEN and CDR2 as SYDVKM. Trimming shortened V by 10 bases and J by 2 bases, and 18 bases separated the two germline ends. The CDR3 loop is CATLTEPGTYNEQFF. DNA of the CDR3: TGTGCCACCCTTACAGAACCTGGTACCTACAATGAGCAGTTCTTC.

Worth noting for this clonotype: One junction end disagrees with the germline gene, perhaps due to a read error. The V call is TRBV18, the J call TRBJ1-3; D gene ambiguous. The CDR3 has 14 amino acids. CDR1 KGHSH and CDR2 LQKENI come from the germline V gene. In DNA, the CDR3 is TGTGCCAGCTCAGCACCCGACTCTGGAAACACCATATATTTT. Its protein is CASSAPDSGNTIYF.

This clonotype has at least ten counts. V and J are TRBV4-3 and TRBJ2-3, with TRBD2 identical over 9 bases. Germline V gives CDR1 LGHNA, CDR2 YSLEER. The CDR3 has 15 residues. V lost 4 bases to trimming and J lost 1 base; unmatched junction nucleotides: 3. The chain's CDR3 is CASSPERGGTDTQYF. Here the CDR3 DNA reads TGCGCCAGCAGCCCTGAGCGGGGGGGCACAGATACGCAGTATTTT.

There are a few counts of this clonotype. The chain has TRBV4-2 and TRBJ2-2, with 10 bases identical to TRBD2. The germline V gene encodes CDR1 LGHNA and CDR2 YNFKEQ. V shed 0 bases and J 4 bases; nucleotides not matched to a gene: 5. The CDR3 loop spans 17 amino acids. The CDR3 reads CASSQDFSGGRTGELFF. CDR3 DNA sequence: TGTGCCAGCAGCCAAGATTTTAGCGGGGGGCGCACCGGGGAGCTGTTTTTT.

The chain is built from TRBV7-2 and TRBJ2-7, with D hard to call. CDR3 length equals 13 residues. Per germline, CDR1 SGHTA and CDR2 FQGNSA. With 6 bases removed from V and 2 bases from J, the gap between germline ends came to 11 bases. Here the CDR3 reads CASSIQLTYEQYV. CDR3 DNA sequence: TGTGCCAGCAGTATACAGCTTACCTACGAGCAGTACGTC.

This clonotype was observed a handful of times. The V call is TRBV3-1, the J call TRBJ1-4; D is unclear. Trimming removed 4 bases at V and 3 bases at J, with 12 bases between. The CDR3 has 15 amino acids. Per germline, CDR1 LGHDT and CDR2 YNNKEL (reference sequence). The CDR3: CASSPDPAANEKLFF. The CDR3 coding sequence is TGTGCCAGCAGCCCAGACCCCGCGGCTAATGAAAAACTGTTTTTT.

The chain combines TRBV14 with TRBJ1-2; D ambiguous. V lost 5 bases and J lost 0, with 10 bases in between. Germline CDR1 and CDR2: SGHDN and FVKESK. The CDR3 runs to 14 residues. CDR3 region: CASSGRNPNYGYTF. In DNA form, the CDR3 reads TGTGCCAGCAGCGGACGGAACCCTAACTATGGCTACACCTTC.

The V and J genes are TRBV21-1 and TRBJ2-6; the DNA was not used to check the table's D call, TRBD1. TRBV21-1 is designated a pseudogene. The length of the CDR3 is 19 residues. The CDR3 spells CASSGRGARIISGANVLTF. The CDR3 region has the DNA TGTGCCAGCAGCGGGAGAGGGGCCCGGATTATCTCTGGGGCCAACGTCCTGACTTTC.

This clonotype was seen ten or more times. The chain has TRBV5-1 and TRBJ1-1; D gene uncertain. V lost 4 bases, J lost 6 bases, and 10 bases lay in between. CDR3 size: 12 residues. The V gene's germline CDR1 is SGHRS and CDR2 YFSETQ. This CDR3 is CASSPNRAEAFF. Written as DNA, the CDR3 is TGCGCCAGCAGCCCCAATAGGGCTGAAGCTTTCTTT.

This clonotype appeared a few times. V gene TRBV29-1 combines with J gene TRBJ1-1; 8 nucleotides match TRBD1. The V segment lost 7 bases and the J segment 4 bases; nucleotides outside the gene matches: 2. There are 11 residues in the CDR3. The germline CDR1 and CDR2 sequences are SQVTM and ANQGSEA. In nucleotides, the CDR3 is TGCAGCGCGGACAGGGTCACTGAAGCTTTCTTT. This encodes CSADRVTEAFF. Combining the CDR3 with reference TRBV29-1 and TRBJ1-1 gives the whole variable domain SAVISQKPSRDICQRGTSLTIQCQVDSQVTMMFWYRQQPGQSLTLIATANQGSEATYESGFVIDKFPISRPNLTFSTLTVSNMSPEDSSIYLCSADRVTEAFFGQGTRLTVV.

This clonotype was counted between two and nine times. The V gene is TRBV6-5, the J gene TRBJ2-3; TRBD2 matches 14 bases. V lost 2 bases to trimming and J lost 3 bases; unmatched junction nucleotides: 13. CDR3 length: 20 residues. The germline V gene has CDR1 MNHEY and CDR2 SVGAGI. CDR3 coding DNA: TGTGCCAGCAGTTACCGCGGACTAGCGGGGGGCCGGGCTAGTACAGATACGCAGTATTTT. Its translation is CASSYRGLAGGRASTDTQYF.

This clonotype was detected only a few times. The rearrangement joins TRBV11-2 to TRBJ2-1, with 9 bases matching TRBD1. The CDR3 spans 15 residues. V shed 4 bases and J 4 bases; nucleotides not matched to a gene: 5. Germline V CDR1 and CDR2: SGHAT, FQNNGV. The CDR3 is CASSSGQGMYNEQFF. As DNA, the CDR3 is TGTGCCAGCAGCTCCGGACAGGGGATGTACAATGAGCAGTTCTTC.

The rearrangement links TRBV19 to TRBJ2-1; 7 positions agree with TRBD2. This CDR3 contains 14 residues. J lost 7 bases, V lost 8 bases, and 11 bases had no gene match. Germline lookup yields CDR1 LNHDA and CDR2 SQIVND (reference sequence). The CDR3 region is CASGTTETLNEQFF. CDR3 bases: TGTGCCAGTGGGACTACCGAAACTTTAAATGAGCAGTTCTTC.

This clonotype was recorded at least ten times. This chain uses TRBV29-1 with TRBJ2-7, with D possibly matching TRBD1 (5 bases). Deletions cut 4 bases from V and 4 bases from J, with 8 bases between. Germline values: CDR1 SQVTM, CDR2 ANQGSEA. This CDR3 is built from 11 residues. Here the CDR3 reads CSVVSGYEQYV. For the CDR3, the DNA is TGCAGCGTTGTTTCAGGGTACGAGCAGTACGTC.

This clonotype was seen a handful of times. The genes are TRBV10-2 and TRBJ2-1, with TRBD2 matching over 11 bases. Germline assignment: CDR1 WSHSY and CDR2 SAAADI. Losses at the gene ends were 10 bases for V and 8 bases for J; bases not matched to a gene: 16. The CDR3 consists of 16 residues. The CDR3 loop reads CATTISSGGRWHEQFF. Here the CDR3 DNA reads TGCGCCACCACTATCTCTAGCGGGGGGCGCTGGCATGAGCAGTTCTTC.

Here the CDR3 DNA reads TGTGCCAGCAGCTACCACACCCTCTTGAACACCGGGGAGCTGTTTTTT. As protein: CASSYHTLLNTGELFF. The rearrangement links TRBV5-6 to TRBJ2-2, with unresolved D. The germline V gene has CDR1 SGHDT and CDR2 YYEEEE. CDR3 size: 16 residues. The V and J ends lost 3 bases and 1 base respectively, with 13 bases between them.

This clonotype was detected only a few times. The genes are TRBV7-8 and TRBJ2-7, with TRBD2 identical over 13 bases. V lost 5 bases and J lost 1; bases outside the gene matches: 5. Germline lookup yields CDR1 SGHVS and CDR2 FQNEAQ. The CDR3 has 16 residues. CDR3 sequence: CASSPKGLAGSYEQYF. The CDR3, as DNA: TGTGCCAGCAGCCCCAAGGGACTAGCGGGGTCCTACGAGCAGTACTTC.

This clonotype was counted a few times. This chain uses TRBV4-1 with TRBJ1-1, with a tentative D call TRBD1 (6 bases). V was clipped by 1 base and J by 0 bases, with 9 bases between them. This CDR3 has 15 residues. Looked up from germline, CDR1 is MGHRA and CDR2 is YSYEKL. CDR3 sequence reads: CASSQVTGLNTEAFF. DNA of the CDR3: TGCGCCAGCAGCCAAGTTACAGGGCTGAACACTGAAGCTTTCTTT.

This CDR3 reads CASSQVGAGNTIYF. In DNA, the CDR3 is TGCGCCAGCAGCCAAGTAGGTGCTGGAAACACCATATATTTT. The chain combines TRBV4-1 with TRBJ1-3; D is ambiguous. V lost 1 base to trimming and J lost 2 bases, with 6 bases between them. The CDR3 extends over 14 amino acids. Germline CDR1 reads MGHRA; CDR2 reads YSYEKL.

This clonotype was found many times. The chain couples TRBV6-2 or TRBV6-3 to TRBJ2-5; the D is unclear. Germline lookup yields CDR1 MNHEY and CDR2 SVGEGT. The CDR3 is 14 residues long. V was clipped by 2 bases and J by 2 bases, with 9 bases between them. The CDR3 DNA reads TGTGCCAGCAGTTACGTGGGGATTCAAGAGACCCAGTACTTC. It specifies CASSYVGIQETQYF.

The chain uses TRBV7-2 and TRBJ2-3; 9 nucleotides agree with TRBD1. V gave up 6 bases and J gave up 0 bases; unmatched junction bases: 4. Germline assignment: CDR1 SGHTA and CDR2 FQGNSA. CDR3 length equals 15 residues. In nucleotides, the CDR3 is TGTGCCAGCAGGCGGACAGGGGCCAGCACAGATACGCAGTATTTT. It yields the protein CASRRTGASTDTQYF.